This record looks at one TCR beta chain sequence and its context. The antigen is not known. The template switching step added UMIs that contained a 6-nucleotide sample barcode. Nested PCRs of roughly 17 and 9 cycles, two in total, were run on TCRalpha and TCRbeta cDNA. From its re-call of the 5' RACE reads, TCRdb lists each CDR3 protein once, without DNA. The repertoire shows some 330,000 distinct CDR3 sequences; the top ten hold 5.6%. This record belongs to a study of monozygotic twins with inflammatory bowel disease. Study conclusions and caveats: Results did not support any single strong IBD-associated signal or clonotype.

Germline values: CDR1 SGHVS, CDR2 FQNEAQ. This CDR3 is 14 amino acids long. The TCR originated in a human donor with ulcerative colitis or Crohn's disease, or a healthy co-twin of an affected twin (not recorded which). The V gene is TRBV7-8, the J gene TRBJ2-1; no DNA is available, so the TRBD1 call from TCRdb remains unchecked. What was sequenced was blood. The CDR3: CASSSSGGWLEQFF.